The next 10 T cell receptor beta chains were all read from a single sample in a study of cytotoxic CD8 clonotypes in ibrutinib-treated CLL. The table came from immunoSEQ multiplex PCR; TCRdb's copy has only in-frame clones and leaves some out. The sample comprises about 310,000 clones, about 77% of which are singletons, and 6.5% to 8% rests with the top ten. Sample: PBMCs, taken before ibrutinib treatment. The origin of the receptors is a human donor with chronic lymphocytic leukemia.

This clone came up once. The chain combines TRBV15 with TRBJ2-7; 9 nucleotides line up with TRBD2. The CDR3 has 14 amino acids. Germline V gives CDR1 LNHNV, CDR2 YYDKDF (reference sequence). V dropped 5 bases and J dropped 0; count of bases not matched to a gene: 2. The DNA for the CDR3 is TGTGCCACCAGCGGTAGCGGGAGCTCCTACGAGCAGTACTTC. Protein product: CATSGSGSSYEQYF.

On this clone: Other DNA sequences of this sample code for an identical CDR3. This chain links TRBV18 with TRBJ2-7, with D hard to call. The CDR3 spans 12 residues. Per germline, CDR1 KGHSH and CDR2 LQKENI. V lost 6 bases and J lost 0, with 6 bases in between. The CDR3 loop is CASSPSSYEQYF. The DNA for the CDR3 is TGTGCCAGCTCTCCCAGCTCCTACGAGCAGTACTTC.

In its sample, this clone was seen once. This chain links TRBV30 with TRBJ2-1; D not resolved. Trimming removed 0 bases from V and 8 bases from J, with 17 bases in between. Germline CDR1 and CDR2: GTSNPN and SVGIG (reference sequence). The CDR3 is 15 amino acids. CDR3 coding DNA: TGTGCCTGGAGTGTACTGGGCTCTAGATCCGATGAGCAGTTCTTC. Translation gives CAWSVLGSRSDEQFF.

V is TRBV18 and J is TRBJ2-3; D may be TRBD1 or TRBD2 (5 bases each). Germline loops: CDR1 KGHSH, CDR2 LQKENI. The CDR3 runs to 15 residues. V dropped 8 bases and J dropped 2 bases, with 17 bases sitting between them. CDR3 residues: CASPGAESFTDTQYF. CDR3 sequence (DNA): TGTGCCAGCCCCGGGGCAGAAAGTTTCACAGATACGCAGTATTTT.

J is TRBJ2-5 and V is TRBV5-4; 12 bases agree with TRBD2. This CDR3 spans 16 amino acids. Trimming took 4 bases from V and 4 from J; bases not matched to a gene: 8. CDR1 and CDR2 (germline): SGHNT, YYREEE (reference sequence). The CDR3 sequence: CASSLAGGILGETQYF. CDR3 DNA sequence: TGTGCCAGCAGCCTAGCGGGGGGGATTCTAGGAGAGACCCAGTACTTC.

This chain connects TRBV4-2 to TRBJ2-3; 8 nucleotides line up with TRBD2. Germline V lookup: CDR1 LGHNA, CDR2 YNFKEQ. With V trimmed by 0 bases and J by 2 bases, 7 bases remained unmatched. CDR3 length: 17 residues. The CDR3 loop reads CASSQEASGWDTDTQYF. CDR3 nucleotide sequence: TGTGCCAGCAGCCAAGAGGCTAGCGGGTGGGACACAGATACGCAGTATTTT.

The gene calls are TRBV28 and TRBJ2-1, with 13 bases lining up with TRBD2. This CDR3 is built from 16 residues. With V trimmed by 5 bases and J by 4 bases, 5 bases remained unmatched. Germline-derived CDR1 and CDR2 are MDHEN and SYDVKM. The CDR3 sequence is CASSVTSGRRYNEQFF. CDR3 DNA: TGTGCCAGCAGTGTGACTAGCGGGAGGAGGTACAATGAGCAGTTCTTC.

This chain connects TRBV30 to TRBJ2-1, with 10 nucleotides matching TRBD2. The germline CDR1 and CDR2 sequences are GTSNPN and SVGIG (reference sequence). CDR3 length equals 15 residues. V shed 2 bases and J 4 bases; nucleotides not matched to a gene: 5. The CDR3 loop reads CAWSTRGLAYNEQFF. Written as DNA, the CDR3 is TGTGCCTGGAGTACACGGGGACTAGCGTACAATGAGCAGTTCTTC. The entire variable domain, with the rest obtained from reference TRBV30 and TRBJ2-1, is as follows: SQTIHQWPATLVQPVGSPLSLECTVEGTSNPNLYWYRQAAGRGLQLLFYSVGIGQISSEVPQNLSASRPQDRQFILSSKKLLLSDSGFYLCAWSTRGLAYNEQFFGPGTRLTVL.

CDR3 sequence reads: CASSLSWTGFSGNTIYF. For the CDR3, the DNA is TGTGCCAGCAGCTTGAGTTGGACAGGGTTCTCTGGAAACACCATATATTTT. The chain links TRBV5-8 to TRBJ1-3; 8 bases map to TRBD1. The V gene end was trimmed by 1 base and the J gene end by 0 bases; junction bases not matched to a gene: 6. CDR3 length equals 17 residues. Germline V gives CDR1 SGHTS, CDR2 YDEGEE.

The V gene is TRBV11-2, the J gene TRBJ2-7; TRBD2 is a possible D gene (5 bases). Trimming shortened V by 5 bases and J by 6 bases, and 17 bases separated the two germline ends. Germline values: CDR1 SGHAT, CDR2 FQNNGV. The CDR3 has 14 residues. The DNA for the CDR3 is TGTGCCAGCAGCCACGCGGGTGGGCACATCGAGCAGTACTTC. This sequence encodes CASSHAGGHIEQYF.